This T cell receptor (beta chain) was sequenced in a study of CXCR3-negative and CXCR3-positive naive CD8 T cells. Broader study findings: Sequencing showed both naive subsets with comparably high diversity, and memory CD8+ cells much lower.

The authors made the TRB cDNA libraries by 5' RACE using UMI labels. TCRdb re-analyzed the 5' RACE reads; it lists each CDR3 protein once, without DNA. This repertoire comprises roughly 30,000 distinct CDR3 sequences; its ten largest clones make up roughly 10%. About this clonotype: What it binds is unknown.

Specimen: memory CD8+ T cells from blood. This clonotype was obtained from a human donor in good health. Some clones in this sample may be carry-over from other donors' samples.

The CDR3 reads CSARGTGVYEQYF. This sequence joins TRBV20-1 and TRBJ2-7; TCRdb picks TRBD1, but there is no DNA to check that call. The CDR3 runs to 13 residues. Germline V gene sequence: CDR1 DFQATT, CDR2 SNEGSKA (reference sequence).